One and the same sample provided the 7 T cell receptor beta chains below, sequenced in a study of T cells in Graves' hyperthyroidism and ophthalmopathy. The investigators amplified TCR beta CDR3 regions from RNA transcripts. The study used the HTBI primer set for a first-round RT-PCR of the TCR CDR3. Via MiXCR, TCRdb re-called the multiplex PCR reads, giving one row per CDR3 protein. The sample gives 450,000 to 550,000 distinct CDR3 sequences, around 22% of which show up once; approximately 10% is in the top ten. The sample was blood. The source of these receptors is a woman in her twenties or thirties with Graves' ophthalmopathy.

This clonotype has a count of ten or more. The CDR3 sequence: CASKEKPSAYGLNTEAFF. The CDR3 DNA follows: TGTGCCAGCAAAGAGAAGCCGTCAGCATATGGCCTGAACACTGAAGCTTTCTTT. The V and J genes are TRBV6-2 or TRBV6-3 and TRBJ1-1; D call uncertain. The V and J ends lost 7 bases and 0 bases respectively, with 24 bases between them. CDR1 MNHEY and CDR2 SVGEGT come from the germline V gene. This CDR3 contains 18 residues.

This chain joins TRBV12-3 or TRBV12-4 and TRBJ2-2; 10 bases fit TRBD2. The ends lost 5 bases at V and 1 base at J; junction bases unmatched: 4. The CDR3 has 16 amino acids. The CDR3 spells CASSLRTSGNTGELFF. CDR3 sequence (DNA): TGTGCCAGCAGTCTCCGGACTAGCGGGAACACCGGGGAGCTGTTTTTT.

This clonotype was seen repeatedly, ten times or more. The rearrangement uses TRBV6-5 and TRBJ2-7; 7 bases align to TRBD1. V lost 4 bases and J lost 3; bases outside the gene matches: 6. The V gene's germline CDR1 is MNHEY and CDR2 SVGAGI. This CDR3 region has 14 residues. The CDR3 sequence is CASSSPGQHYEQYF. The DNA for the CDR3 is TGTGCCAGCAGTTCCCCGGGACAGCACTACGAGCAGTACTTC.

The rearrangement joins TRBV12-3 or TRBV12-4 to TRBJ1-1; 7 bases fit TRBD1. Unmatched junction bases numbered 10, after V lost 6 bases and J lost 3 bases. CDR3 size: 15 residues. The CDR3 coding sequence is TGTGCCAGCAGACACGAGAATCAGGGGGACACTGAAGCTTTCTTT. This gives the protein CASRHENQGDTEAFF.

This clonotype was seen a few times. The CDR3 sequence is CASSAGGGAYEQYF. Here the CDR3 DNA reads TGTGCCAGCAGTGCAGGGGGGGGGGCCTACGAGCAGTACTTC. The chain has TRBV6-1 and TRBJ2-7; D possibly matches TRBD1 or TRBD2 (7 bases each). V lost 4 bases to trimming and J lost 2 bases, with 12 bases between them. CDR1 is MNHNS, CDR2 SASEGT, per germline. There are 14 residues in the CDR3.

The chain combines TRBV12-3 or TRBV12-4 with TRBJ2-5; TRBD2 is a possible D gene (6 bases). The CDR3 totals 13 residues. Trimming removed 8 bases at V and 2 bases at J, with 12 bases between. In DNA, the CDR3 is TGTGCCAGCGGAGGGGTACCACAAGAGACCCAGTACTTC. Protein product: CASGGVPQETQYF.

This clonotype has a count of ten or more. The rearrangement uses TRBV2 and TRBJ2-7; tentative D call: TRBD2 (5 bases). Between the trimmed V and J ends, which lost 8 bases and 2 bases, there was a span of 10 bases. This CDR3 region has 12 residues. Germline V gene data show CDR1 as SNHLY and CDR2 as FYNNEI. CDR3 sequence (DNA): TGTGCCAGCCGGCGGGCGGCCTACGAGCAGTACTTC. As protein: CASRRAAYEQYF. The full variable domain, completed using reference TRBV2 and TRBJ2-7, is EPEVTQTPSHQVTQMGQEVILRCVPISNHLYFYWYRQILGQKVEFLVSFYNNEISEKSEIFDDQFSVERPDGSNFTLKIRSTKLEDSAMYFCASRRAAYEQYFGPGTRLTVT.